Listed below are T cell receptor beta chains from one sample, sequenced in a study of cytomegalovirus exposure and HLA in healthy donors. Clones were sequenced by immunoSEQ multiplex PCR, and TCRdb holds only the in-frame ones, with some missing. Of 150,000 to 200,000 clones detected, approximately 79% appear once; the ten largest clones hold 7.1%. Sequencing was carried out using PBMCs. Receptor source: a man in his forties or fifties in good health and CMV-seropositive. Both conserved end residues are part of each CDR3. Fields, in order: D gene, clone size, V gene, J gene, CDR3 length, CDR3 protein, CDR3 DNA. The D gene is left open where the match is weak. Clone sizes are given selectively: once, few, many, or a class where the clone is expanded.

.	.	TRBV6-6	TRBJ1-2	13	CASRRTDNYGYTF	TGTGCCAGTCGGCGGACAGACAACTATGGCTACACCTTC
.	.	TRBV4-1	TRBJ2-1	12	CASSPMGREQFF	TGCGCCAGCAGTCCAATGGGGAGGGAGCAGTTCTTC
.	.	TRBV4-2	TRBJ1-3	14	CASSLEGSGNTIYF	TGTGCCAGCAGCCTGGAGGGGTCTGGAAACACCATATATTTT
TRBD1	.	TRBV14	TRBJ1-2	14	CASSQSSGTDGYTF	TGTGCCAGCAGCCAATCTTCAGGGACAGATGGCTACACCTTC
.	.	TRBV10-3	TRBJ1-4	14	CAIRARGTDEKLFF	TGTGCCATCAGGGCGAGGGGGACGGATGAAAAACTGTTTTTT
TRBD1	.	TRBV9	TRBJ2-5	15	CASSVVGQGGETQYF	TGTGCCAGCAGCGTAGTAGGACAGGGTGGCGAGACCCAGTACTTC
TRBD1	.	TRBV13	TRBJ2-5	17	CASSSAGERDSSETQYF	TGTGCCAGCAGCTCAGCAGGAGAAAGGGACAGTAGTGAGACCCAGTACTTC
.	.	TRBV5-1	TRBJ2-1	15	CASSLGGNSYNEQFF	TGCGCCAGCAGCTTGGGTGGCAACTCCTACAATGAGCAGTTCTTC
TRBD1	.	TRBV9	TRBJ1-1	14	CASSEQGANTEAFF	TGTGCCAGCAGCGAGCAGGGGGCGAACACTGAAGCTTTCTTT
.	.	TRBV19	TRBJ1-1	15	CASIPQGRPDTEAFF	TGTGCCAGTATTCCCCAGGGGCGGCCCGATACTGAAGCTTTCTTT
TRBD1	once	TRBV15	TRBJ1-1	13	CATSSDRVTEAFF	TGTGCCACCAGCTCGGACAGGGTTACTGAAGCTTTCTTT
.	.	TRBV27	TRBJ1-4	14	CASSLLSDPGKLFF	TGTGCCAGCAGTTTATTGTCGGATCCCGGGAAACTGTTTTTT
.	.	TRBV4-1	TRBJ1-5	14	CASSPLWSKQPQHF	TGCGCCAGCAGCCCCCTCTGGAGTAAACAGCCCCAGCATTTT
.	.	TRBV5-1	TRBJ2-1	16	CASSRLTGTLDNEQFF	TGTGCCAGCAGCCGCTTAACCGGGACACTCGACAATGAGCAGTTCTTC
.	.	TRBV30	TRBJ2-1	13	CAWNGGPYNEQFF	TGTGCCTGGAACGGGGGGCCGTACAATGAGCAGTTCTTC
.	.	TRBV5-4	TRBJ2-5	13	CASSFDTLETQYF	TGTGCCAGCAGCTTCGACACCTTGGAGACCCAGTACTTC
TRBD1	.	TRBV6-5	TRBJ1-1	15	CASSRRDSLNTEAFF	TGTGCCAGCAGTCGAAGGGACAGCTTGAACACTGAAGCTTTCTTT
.	.	TRBV10-1	TRBJ1-5	16	CASVRPRAGLNQPQHF	TGCGCCAGCGTACGCCCTAGGGCAGGGCTTAATCAGCCCCAGCATTTT
.	.	TRBV5-8	TRBJ2-1	15	CASSFGYSSYNEQFF	TGTGCCAGCAGCTTTGGGTACAGCTCCTACAATGAGCAGTTCTTC
.	.	TRBV5-1	TRBJ2-3	13	CASSLIGGDTQYF	TGCGCCAGCAGCTTGATAGGGGGAGATACGCAGTATTTT
TRBD1	once	TRBV18	TRBJ1-2	15	CASSPRDRVSYGYTF	TGTGCCAGCTCACCCCGGGACAGGGTATCCTATGGCTACACCTTC
.	.	TRBV5-1	TRBJ1-3	15	CASSLGDISPDTIYF	TGCGCCAGCAGCTTGGGGGACATTTCGCCCGACACCATATATTTT
TRBD1	.	TRBV5-1	TRBJ1-2	13	CASSSDRVDGYTF	TGCGCCAGCAGCTCTGACAGGGTCGATGGCTACACCTTC
.	.	TRBV5-6	TRBJ1-2	13	CASSLGSNYGYTF	TGTGCCAGCAGCTTGGGCAGTAACTATGGCTACACCTTC
.	.	TRBV6-1	TRBJ1-1	12	CASSEARTEAFF	TGTGCCAGCAGTGAAGCGCGGACAGAAGCTTTCTTT
TRBD1	.	TRBV6-6	TRBJ2-7	14	CASTRQGSSYEQYF	TGTGCCAGCACCCGACAGGGGAGCTCCTACGAGCAGTACTTC
.	.	TRBV14	TRBJ2-7	11	CASSQYGEQYF	TGTGCCAGCAGCCAATACGGGGAGCAGTACTTC
TRBD1	.	TRBV7-7	TRBJ2-5	15	CASSSLRTGQETQYF	TGTGCTAGCAGCTCACTCCGGACAGGCCAAGAGACCCAGTACTTC
.	.	TRBV14	TRBJ2-5	11	CASARAETQYF	TGTGCCAGCGCCAGGGCGGAGACCCAGTACTTC
.	.	TRBV6-1	TRBJ1-6	14	CASSPQVPNSPLHF	TGTGCCAGCTCCCCACAGGTTCCCAATTCACCCCTCCACTTT
TRBD2	few	TRBV5-1	TRBJ2-6	17	CASSPSPGGAGANVLTF	TGCGCCAGCAGCCCATCCCCGGGGGGAGCCGGGGCCAACGTCCTGACTTTC
TRBD2	few	TRBV5-1	TRBJ2-1	15	CASSFRPGGYNEQFF	TGCGCCAGCAGCTTCCGTCCGGGGGGTTACAATGAGCAGTTCTTC
.	.	TRBV7-3	TRBJ2-2	15	CASSLDGGGTGELFF	TGTGCCAGCAGCTTAGACGGGGGAGGCACCGGGGAGCTGTTTTTT
TRBD1	once	TRBV18	TRBJ1-1	16	CASSLEGDRGHTEAFF	TGTGCCAGCTCACTAGAGGGAGACAGGGGGCACACTGAAGCTTTCTTT
TRBD1	.	TRBV19	TRBJ1-1	13	CASRRTGDTEAFF	TGTGCCAGTAGAAGGACAGGGGACACTGAAGCTTTCTTT
TRBD1	.	TRBV5-1	TRBJ1-1	20	CASSLALEGARGFSNTEAFF	TGCGCCAGCAGCTTGGCCCTGGAGGGGGCCCGTGGGTTTTCGAACACTGAAGCTTTCTTT
.	.	TRBV6-5	TRBJ2-7	14	CASSPSTGHHEQYF	TGTGCCAGCAGTCCCAGTACAGGGCACCACGAGCAGTACTTC
TRBD1	.	TRBV9	TRBJ2-3	15	CASSLGTAYTDTQYF	TGTGCCAGCAGCCTCGGGACAGCATACACAGATACGCAGTATTTT